This T cell receptor (beta chain) emerged from a study of cytomegalovirus exposure and HLA in healthy donors. Germline V gives CDR1 SGHNT, CDR2 YYREEE (reference sequence). The CDR3 runs to 14 residues. V gave up 0 bases and J gave up 5 bases, with 11 bases separating them. This clone was seen a few times. The PCR contained 60 Vbeta and 13 Jbeta primers. Generated by immunoSEQ multiplex PCR, the TCRdb table keeps only in-frame clones and is missing some. This table has some 130,000 clones, about 80% appearing once. This clonotype originated in a man aged 25 to 40 in good health and CMV-seronegative. The specimen was PBMCs. The J gene is TRBJ1-1, the V gene TRBV5-4; maybe TRBD1 (5 bases). CDR3 nucleotide sequence: TGTGCCAGCAGCTTGGAGGCGGGACGGACTGAAGCTTTCTTT. This encodes CASSLEAGRTEAFF.